The T cell receptor beta chain under discussion was sequenced for a study of cytomegalovirus exposure and HLA in healthy donors. Study details: For the approximately 360 genotyped donors, about 81% fell within the Caucasian-associated ancestry cluster. General study points: Most TCR beta V segments were productive about 87% or about 30% of the time in an earlier analysis. It was confirmed in vitro that a few of the CMV-associated chains were specific for CMV antigens.

Notes on this clone: Its antigen is not known.

Researchers ran the PCR with 60 Vbeta and 13 Jbeta primers. The method was immunoSEQ multiplex PCR; TCRdb's version includes in-frame clones alone and lacks a portion of them. This repertoire comprises about 90,000 clones; its ten largest clones make up roughly 3.5%. The source of this sequence is a woman in her thirties in good health and CMV-seronegative. The sample was PBMCs.

This CDR3 is CASRGGLPYEQYF. In DNA, the CDR3 is TGTGCCAGCAGAGGTGGACTTCCCTACGAGCAGTACTTC. V gene TRBV2 combines with J gene TRBJ2-7, with a weak D call TRBD2 (5 bases). Trimming removed 6 bases from V and 2 bases from J, with 11 bases in between. In germline, CDR1 is SNHLY, CDR2 FYNNEI. The CDR3 extends over 13 amino acids.